Ten or more counts support the clone carrying this T cell receptor beta chain. Its cognate antigen is unknown. Patients showing uncontrolled infection, other autoimmune disease, pregnancy or lactation were ineligible. Each diagnosis drew on symptoms, thyroxine, TRAb, thyroid ultrasound and orbital computed tomography findings. Fresh 10 ml peripheral blood yielded PBMCs. The data originate from a study of T cells in Graves' hyperthyroidism and ophthalmopathy. Study findings and constraints: Peripheral blood also featured most of the thyroid clonotypes expanded above 0.001.

Germline V lookup: CDR1 SGHRS, CDR2 YFSETQ. Deletions cut 0 bases from V and 0 bases from J, with 9 bases between. The CDR3 spans 15 residues. Amplified TCR beta CDR3 regions derived from RNA transcripts. First-round RT-PCR of the TCR CDR3 relied on the HTBI primer set. TCRdb reprocessed the multiplex PCR reads via MiXCR and lists one record per CDR3 protein. The sample lists about 480,000 distinct CDR3 sequences; approximately 25% were seen once. Sequences were obtained from blood. This clonotype originated in a woman aged 25 to 39 with Graves' ophthalmopathy. This chain connects TRBV5-1 to TRBJ1-1, with D hard to call. CDR3: CASSLDASMNTEAFF. The CDR3 DNA reads TGCGCCAGCAGCTTGGATGCCAGCATGAACACTGAAGCTTTCTTT.